The 24 T cell receptor beta chains below all came from one sample that was sequenced in a study of shared clonotypes between healthy human individuals. The data were produced by immunoSEQ multiplex PCR, yet TCRdb's version contains in-frame clones alone and is incomplete. The table shows about 2.1 million clones, with 85% to 95% occurring only once. CD45RO-negative cells were positively selected for CCR7, leaving out terminally differentiated effector memory CD45RA+ cells. Sequencing used naive CD8+ T cells from PBMCs. These receptors all stem from a man younger than 35 in good health. Some clones in this sample may be carry-over from other donors' samples.

This chain connects TRBV7-8 to TRBJ2-1, with 8 nucleotides matching TRBD1. The CDR3 sequence is 15 residues long. Looked up from germline, CDR1 is SGHVS and CDR2 is FQNEAQ. Trimming took 2 bases from V and 7 from J; bases not matched to a gene: 7. The CDR3 region has the DNA TGTGCCAGCAGCTTATGGACAGGGAGGCAAAATGAGCAGTTCTTC. Protein: CASSLWTGRQNEQFF. Full variable domain (missing parts from reference TRBV7-8 and TRBJ2-1): GAGVSQSPRYKVAKRGQDVALRCDPISGHVSLFWYQQALGQGPEFLTYFQNEAQLDKSGLPSDRFFAERPEGSVSTLKIQRTQQEDSAVYLCASSLWTGRQNEQFFGPGTRLTVL.

The chain employs TRBV5-5 and TRBJ1-2; the D is unclear. The CDR3 sequence is 17 residues long. V lost 0 bases and J lost 4, with 19 bases in between. Germline CDR1 SGHKS, CDR2 YYEKEE (reference sequence). The CDR3 DNA sequence: TGTGCCAGCAGCTTGGAGGTTTGGGCCCCCCGACCCTATGGCTACACCTTC. Translated, it gives CASSLEVWAPRPYGYTF.

This clone was seen a single time. The chain combines TRBV19 with TRBJ1-1; 8 nucleotides agree with TRBD1. V lost 4 bases, J lost 1 base, and 5 bases stayed unmatched. In germline, CDR1 is LNHDA, CDR2 SQIVND (reference sequence). The CDR3 spans 15 residues. CDR3 sequence: CASSTRTGPNTEAFF. The CDR3 nucleotides are TGTGCCAGTAGTACCAGGACAGGGCCGAACACTGAAGCTTTCTTT.

This chain joins TRBV4-1 and TRBJ2-3, with 7 bases matching TRBD1. This CDR3 has 17 residues. The ends lost 4 bases at V and 0 bases at J; junction bases unmatched: 10. The germline gives CDR1 MGHRA, CDR2 YSYEKL. CDR3 in amino acids: CASSPILTGISTDTQYF. CDR3 bases: TGCGCCAGCAGCCCCATACTGACAGGGATTAGCACAGATACGCAGTATTTT.

This chain joins TRBV28 and TRBJ1-5; D ambiguous. This CDR3 region has 14 residues. V lost 7 bases and J 0 bases, leaving 10 bases between the germline ends. CDR1 is MDHEN and CDR2 is SYDVKM in the germline V gene. The CDR3 sequence is CASTRRGSNQPQHF. The CDR3 region has the DNA TGTGCCAGCACACGGCGGGGTAGCAATCAGCCCCAGCATTTT.

This clone was seen a handful of times. This sample also contains other DNA sequences that code for the same CDR3. The chain employs TRBV6-1 and TRBJ2-7; TRBD1 might be the D (6 bases). Trimming pared 6 bases from V and 3 bases from J, leaving 6 bases between. CDR3 size: 11 residues. CDR1 MNHNS and CDR2 SASEGT come from the germline V gene. The CDR3 is CASRDSYEQYF. CDR3 nucleotides: TGTGCCAGCAGGGACAGCTACGAGCAGTACTTC.

This rearrangement joins TRBV6-1 to TRBJ1-2; D uncertain. CDR1 is MNHNS and CDR2 is SASEGT in the germline V gene. The length of the CDR3 is 14 residues. V was shortened by 1 base and J by 3 bases, with 9 bases between the two germline ends. The CDR3: CASSEEWGDYGYTF. DNA for the CDR3: TGTGCCAGCAGTGAAGAGTGGGGTGACTATGGCTACACCTTC.

V usage is TRBV4-1 and J usage is TRBJ1-1; D ambiguous. V lost 4 bases, J lost 1 base, and 13 bases lay in between. Germline V lookup: CDR1 MGHRA, CDR2 YSYEKL. This CDR3 is built from 15 residues. The CDR3 sequence is CASSPGPGSNTEAFF. CDR3 DNA sequence: TGCGCCAGCAGCCCCGGCCCCGGGTCGAACACTGAAGCTTTCTTT.

V and J are TRBV28 and TRBJ1-4, with D uncertain. This CDR3 has 13 amino acids. Trimming pared 6 bases from V and 6 bases from J, leaving 11 bases between. The V gene's germline CDR1 is MDHEN and CDR2 SYDVKM. The CDR3 reads CASSQFRDEKLFF. The CDR3 bases are TGTGCCAGCAGCCAATTCCGGGATGAAAAACTGTTTTTT. The entire variable domain, with the rest obtained from reference TRBV28 and TRBJ1-4, is as follows: DVKVTQSSRYLVKRTGEKVFLECVQDMDHENMFWYRQDPGLGLRLIYFSYDVKMKEKGDIPEGYSVSREKKERFSLILESASTNQTSMYLCASSQFRDEKLFFGSGTQLSVL.

In the case of this clone: At the DNA level, this CDR3 is encoded by other sequences in the same sample as well. The CDR3 loop reads CASSLLGLGQPQHF. The CDR3 DNA reads as TGTGCCAGCAGTTTATTGGGGTTGGGTCAGCCCCAGCATTTT. V and J are TRBV27 and TRBJ1-5; D unclear. This CDR3 is built from 14 residues. Germline loops: CDR1 MNHEY, CDR2 SMNVEV (reference sequence). The germline V and J ends were trimmed by 1 base and 6 bases, with 10 bases remaining between them.

This chain uses TRBV6-6 with TRBJ2-7, with D possibly being TRBD1 or TRBD2 (6 bases each). V lost 6 bases and J 6 bases, leaving 18 bases between the germline ends. CDR1 MNHNY and CDR2 SVGAGI come from the germline V gene (reference sequence). The CDR3 totals 14 residues. Here the CDR3 DNA reads TGTGCCAGCAGCGGGCGACCAGGAGGGGGCGAGCAGTACTTC. It codes for CASSGRPGGGEQYF.

This chain links TRBV6-1 with TRBJ2-7; D is ambiguous. Germline CDR1 is MNHNS and CDR2 is SASEGT. V lost 7 bases and J lost 6, with 7 bases in between. The CDR3 length is 10 residues. The CDR3 spells CASIAVEQYF. CDR3 nucleotide sequence: TGTGCCAGCATTGCGGTCGAGCAGTACTTC.

This chain joins TRBV5-1 and TRBJ2-1; 11 bases map to TRBD2. V lost 3 bases and J lost 3; bases outside the gene matches: 5. Germline V gene lookup returns CDR1 SGHRS and CDR2 YFSETQ. The CDR3 is made up of 16 amino acids. CDR3 nucleotide sequence: TGCGCCAGCAGCTCTGGACTAGCGGGCCACTACAATGAGCAGTTCTTC. It translates to CASSSGLAGHYNEQFF.

This clone was detected a few times. The chain joins TRBV28 to TRBJ1-2; possibly TRBD1 for D (5 bases). V dropped 4 bases and J dropped 8 bases, with 5 bases sitting between them. Germline lookup yields CDR1 MDHEN and CDR2 SYDVKM. The CDR3 runs 10 residues. In DNA form, the CDR3 reads TGTGCCAGCAGTTCAGGGGGCTACACCTTC. Protein product: CASSSGGYTF.

The chain links TRBV11-2 to TRBJ1-5; no firm D call. This CDR3 is built from 14 residues. Trimming took 2 bases from V and 2 from J, leaving 7 bases between them. Germline V gene lookup returns CDR1 SGHAT and CDR2 FQNNGV. The CDR3 sequence is CASSLLGGNQPQHF. CDR3 DNA: TGTGCCAGCAGCTTACTTGGGGGCAATCAGCCCCAGCATTTT. Complete variable domain (other parts from reference TRBV11-2 and TRBJ1-5): EAGVAQSPRYKIIEKRQSVAFWCNPISGHATLYWYQQILGQGPKLLIQFQNNGVVDDSQLPKDRFSAERLKGVDSTLKIQPAKLEDSAVYLCASSLLGGNQPQHFGDGTRLSIL.

The rearrangement links TRBV2 to TRBJ2-3; D call uncertain. Trimming stripped 8 bases from V and 2 bases from J, with 17 bases between. The CDR3 totals 15 residues. Germline V gene lookup returns CDR1 SNHLY and CDR2 FYNNEI. The CDR3 reads CASLLSATVTDTQYF. Written as DNA, the CDR3 is TGTGCCAGCCTGCTCAGCGCAACGGTCACAGATACGCAGTATTTT. Variable domain in full (rest from reference TRBV2 and TRBJ2-3): EPEVTQTPSHQVTQMGQEVILRCVPISNHLYFYWYRQILGQKVEFLVSFYNNEISEKSEIFDDQFSVERPDGSNFTLKIRSTKLEDSAMYFCASLLSATVTDTQYFGPGTRLTVL.

The chain joins TRBV11-2 to TRBJ2-3; 13 bases line up with TRBD2. The germline gives CDR1 SGHAT, CDR2 FQNNGV. Trimming at V came to 3 bases and at J to 4 bases, leaving 13 bases not matched to a gene. The CDR3 totals 19 residues. The CDR3 coding sequence is TGTGCCAGCAGCTTGGGCCGGACTAGCGGGAGAAAACCCGCAGATACGCAGTATTTT. Protein sequence: CASSLGRTSGRKPADTQYF.

V and J are TRBV19 and TRBJ2-6; 7 nucleotides line up with TRBD1. Trimming took 6 bases from V and 4 from J; bases not matched to a gene: 6. Germline V gene lookup returns CDR1 LNHDA and CDR2 SQIVND (reference sequence). The CDR3 has 15 amino acids. CDR3 sequence reads: CASRDRDFGANVLTF. DNA for the CDR3: TGTGCCAGTAGAGACAGGGATTTCGGGGCCAACGTCCTGACTTTC. The whole variable domain, filled in from reference TRBV19 and TRBJ2-6, reads DGGITQSPKYLFRKEGQNVTLSCEQNLNHDAMYWYRQDPGQGLRLIYYSQIVNDFQKGDIAEGYSVSREKKESFPLTVTSAQKNPTAFYLCASRDRDFGANVLTFGAGSRLTVL.

The chain joins TRBV29-1 to TRBJ1-2, with 8 positions matching TRBD1. V was clipped by 5 bases and J by 7 bases; unmatched bases: 6. The CDR3 runs to 12 residues. The germline CDR1 and CDR2 sequences are SQVTM and ANQGSEA. CDR3 region: CSVPDRGAGYTF. The CDR3 bases are TGCAGCGTTCCCGACAGGGGTGCTGGCTACACCTTC. Full variable domain (missing parts from reference TRBV29-1 and TRBJ1-2): SAVISQKPSRDICQRGTSLTIQCQVDSQVTMMFWYRQQPGQSLTLIATANQGSEATYESGFVIDKFPISRPNLTFSTLTVSNMSPEDSSIYLCSVPDRGAGYTFGSGTRLTVV.

The CDR3, as DNA: TGTGCCAGCAGTTACGCGGCCGGGGGGTACGAGCAGTACTTC. Residues: CASSYAAGGYEQYF. The chain joins TRBV6-5 to TRBJ2-7, with 7 positions matching TRBD2. The junction had 5 bases not matched to a gene; V was cut back by 2 bases and J by 4 bases. Per germline, CDR1 MNHEY and CDR2 SVGAGI. The CDR3 sequence is 14 residues long.

The rearrangement links TRBV10-2 to TRBJ2-4, with TRBD2 as a possible D gene (5 bases). The V end lost 7 bases, the J end lost 1 base, and 8 bases lay between the germline ends. This CDR3 is built from 13 residues. The germline V gene encodes CDR1 WSHSY and CDR2 SAAADI. The CDR3 sequence is CASTDLAKNIQYF. CDR3 coding DNA: TGCGCCAGCACGGACTTGGCCAAAAACATTCAGTACTTC.

This clone has just one count. The chain joins TRBV5-1 to TRBJ2-7; possible D gene TRBD2, 6 bases. This CDR3 is built from 15 residues. The germline V and J ends were trimmed by 1 base and 2 bases, with 13 bases remaining between them. CDR1 is SGHRS and CDR2 is YFSETQ in the germline V gene. CDR3 amino acids: CASSLTGGTPYEQYF. DNA of the CDR3: TGCGCCAGCAGCTTGACTGGCGGGACCCCCTACGAGCAGTACTTC. Full variable domain (outside the CDR3, taken from reference TRBV5-1 and TRBJ2-7): KAGVTQTPRYLIKTRGQQVTLSCSPISGHRSVSWYQQTPGQGLQFLFEYFSETQRNKGNFPGRFSGRQFSNSRSEMNVSTLELGDSALYLCASSLTGGTPYEQYFGPGTRLTVT.

The chain combines TRBV7-9 with TRBJ2-7, with D uncertain. Per germline, CDR1 SEHNR and CDR2 FQNEAQ (reference sequence). Trimming took off 1 base at V and 6 bases at J, with 10 bases between the two ends. The CDR3 spans 13 residues. CDR3 amino acids: CASSLVSGREQYF. Here the CDR3 DNA reads TGTGCCAGCAGCTTAGTATCGGGTCGCGAGCAGTACTTC. The variable domain in full, with the rest retrieved from reference TRBV7-9 and TRBJ2-7, is DTGVSQNPRHKITKRGQNVTFRCDPISEHNRLYWYRQTLGQGPEFLTYFQNEAQLEKSRLLSDRFSAERPKGSFSTLEIQRTEQGDSAMYLCASSLVSGREQYFGPGTRLTVT.

The gene calls are TRBV10-3 and TRBJ2-1; D gene ambiguous. V was clipped by 4 bases and J by 5 bases, with 3 bases between them. The CDR3 contains 11 residues. The germline V gene has CDR1 ENHRY and CDR2 SYGVKD. This CDR3 reads CAISVNNEQFF. CDR3 DNA: TGTGCCATCAGTGTTAACAATGAGCAGTTCTTC.